Listed here are 29 T cell receptor beta chains from one sample, sequenced in a study of T cell clonotyping in hematopoietic cell transplantation. Profiled with immunoSEQ multiplex PCR; TCRdb holds only in-frame clones, not every one. The data contain more than 15,000 clones, under 90% of them seen just once; the ten biggest clones take up roughly 2.5%. Input material: peripheral blood mononuclear cells. The receptor source for this set is a man in his fifties or sixties in good health. Some clones in this sample may be carry-over from other donors' samples.

The chain carries TRBV28 and TRBJ2-2; the match to TRBD1 covers 7 bases. V trimming: 4 bases; J trimming: 5 bases; junction bases outside the gene matches: 7. Germline V gene lookup returns CDR1 MDHEN and CDR2 SYDVKM. This CDR3 has 15 amino acids. The CDR3: CASSSSRDRTGELFF. In nucleotides, the CDR3 is TGTGCCAGCAGTTCTTCCCGGGACAGAACCGGGGAGCTGTTTTTT.

The chain has TRBV29-1 and TRBJ2-7; TRBD2 aligns across 12 bases. CDR1 is SQVTM, CDR2 ANQGSEA, per germline. The CDR3 spans 13 residues. J was trimmed by 6 bases and V by 6 bases; bases with no gene match: 6. The CDR3 spells CSVASGGALEQYF. CDR3 coding DNA: TGCAGCGTAGCTAGCGGGGGGGCCCTCGAGCAGTACTTC.

The genes are TRBV2 and TRBJ1-2; no firm D call. The V and J ends lost 4 bases and 4 bases respectively, with 7 bases between them. CDR1 SNHLY and CDR2 FYNNEI come from the germline V gene. This CDR3 has 12 residues. The CDR3 DNA reads TGTGCCAGCAGTGTCTCCACCTATGGCTACACCTTC. Protein product: CASSVSTYGYTF.

The chain uses TRBV7-2 and TRBJ2-7; D is uncertain. This CDR3 contains 12 residues. Trimming took 5 bases from V and 3 from J, leaving 8 bases between them. The germline CDR1 and CDR2 sequences are SGHTA and FQGNSA. The CDR3 bases are TGTGCCAGCAGCCGATTCGACTACGAGCAGTACTTC. Translating gives CASSRFDYEQYF.

About this clone: Other nucleotide sequences in the sample specify the same CDR3. The chain has TRBV20-1 and TRBJ1-2, with D unclear. Germline V gene sequence: CDR1 DFQATT, CDR2 SNEGSKA (reference sequence). This CDR3 comprises 11 residues. V was clipped by 6 bases and J by 2 bases, with 7 bases between them. The DNA for the CDR3 is TGCAGTGCCACCGGGAACTATGGCTACACCTTC. Translating gives CSATGNYGYTF.

The V call is TRBV7-8, the J call TRBJ2-7, with no clear D. The CDR3 is 11 amino acids. From germline, CDR1 is SGHVS and CDR2 FQNEAQ. Trimming removed 6 bases at V and 2 bases at J, with 5 bases between. The CDR3 nucleotides are TGTGCCAGCAGTTCCGCCTACGAGCAGTACTTC. This sequence encodes CASSSAYEQYF.

The rearrangement uses TRBV19 and TRBJ2-7; the D is unclear. Germline V gene lookup returns CDR1 LNHDA and CDR2 SQIVND (reference sequence). Trimming shortened V by 4 bases and J by 5 bases, and 12 bases separated the two germline ends. The CDR3 runs 13 residues. CDR3 region: CASSSTYSNEQYF. The CDR3, as DNA: TGTGCCAGTAGTAGTACCTACAGCAACGAGCAGTACTTC.

The chain couples TRBV30 to TRBJ1-2; 7 bases are shared with TRBD1. CDR3 length equals 14 residues. After removal of 7 bases from V and 5 bases from J, the junction contained 13 bases not matched to a gene. Per germline, CDR1 GTSNPN and CDR2 SVGIG (reference sequence). Here the CDR3 DNA reads TGTGCCTTCGAGCCGGGACAGCCTCCTTATGGCTACACCTTC. Residues: CAFEPGQPPYGYTF.

The chain has TRBV28 and TRBJ2-7; TRBD1 agrees at 8 bases. Looked up from germline, CDR1 is MDHEN and CDR2 is SYDVKM. This CDR3 is built from 15 residues. The ends lost 6 bases at V and 6 bases at J; junction bases unmatched: 13. CDR3 sequence: CASSRQGPASVEQYF. CDR3 in DNA: TGTGCCAGCAGCCGACAGGGGCCTGCCTCCGTCGAGCAGTACTTC.

This clone has more than one count but fewer than ten. The chain carries TRBV7-2 and TRBJ2-1; D is perhaps TRBD1 (6 bases). The germline V and J ends were trimmed by 4 bases and 4 bases, with 14 bases remaining between them. Germline V CDR1 and CDR2: SGHTA, FQGNSA. The CDR3 runs to 15 residues. For the CDR3, the DNA is TGTGCCAGCAGCTACCCCACAGGGCCATACAATGAGCAGTTCTTC. It specifies CASSYPTGPYNEQFF.

The chain employs TRBV14 and TRBJ1-2, with D tentatively TRBD1 (5 bases). Germline V gene data show CDR1 as SGHDN and CDR2 as FVKESK. The CDR3 contains 12 residues. V shed 4 bases and J shed 8 bases, with 11 bases lying between them. Here the CDR3 DNA reads TGTGCCAGCAGCCGACCAGGGTTGGGCTACACCTTC. This gives the protein CASSRPGLGYTF.

This clone has just one count. This rearrangement joins TRBV11-3 to TRBJ2-7; the D is unclear. The CDR3 is 14 residues long. Trimming removed 1 base at V and 1 base at J, with 8 bases between. CDR1 and CDR2 (germline): SGHNT, YENEEA. CDR3: CASSLGQASYEQYF. DNA of the CDR3: TGTGCCAGCAGCTTAGGCCAGGCGTCCTACGAGCAGTACTTC.

The chain carries TRBV6-1 and TRBJ2-7, with D tentatively TRBD1 or TRBD2 (5 bases each). The germline V gene has CDR1 MNHNS and CDR2 SASEGT. There are 12 residues in the CDR3. Trimming shortened V by 11 bases and J by 7 bases, and 18 bases separated the two germline ends. The CDR3 here is CAGRDPNREQYF. DNA for the CDR3: TGTGCCGGCCGGGACCCGAATCGTGAGCAGTACTTC.

As concerns this clone: A read error may account for a junction end that differs from germline. V and J are TRBV7-7 and TRBJ1-4, with D perhaps TRBD1 (6 bases). Germline CDR1 SSHAT, CDR2 FNYEAQ (reference sequence). This CDR3 spans 13 amino acids. The CDR3 DNA sequence: TGTGCTAGCAGCTCGGGACATAATGAAAAACTGTTTTTT. Protein sequence: CASSSGHNEKLFF. The whole variable domain, filled in from reference TRBV7-7 and TRBJ1-4, reads GAGVSQSPRYKVTKRGQDVTLRCDPISSHATLYWYQQALGQGPEFLTYFNYEAQPDKSGLPSDRFSAERPEGSISTLTIQRTEQRDSAMYRCASSSGHNEKLFFGSGTQLSVL.

This clone was seen only a few times. The V gene is TRBV6-1, the J gene TRBJ2-7, with 11 bases lining up with TRBD2. The trim removed 6 bases at V and 0 bases at J, leaving 4 bases unmatched. This CDR3 has 15 residues. Germline CDR1 reads MNHNS; CDR2 reads SASEGT. DNA of the CDR3: TGTGCCAGCAGGGGGGGACTAGCGGACTCCTACGAGCAGTACTTC. Encoded protein: CASRGGLADSYEQYF.

DNA for the CDR3: TGTGCCAGCAGACCCATGGGACAGGGGGCTAGTGGCTACACCTTC. Translation gives CASRPMGQGASGYTF. The chain recombines TRBV27 with TRBJ1-2; 12 bases fit TRBD1. Germline V lookup: CDR1 MNHEY, CDR2 SMNVEV (reference sequence). Unmatched junction bases numbered 9, after V lost 6 bases and J lost 7 bases. CDR3 length: 15 amino acids.

The V call is TRBV4-1, the J call TRBJ1-2; D unresolved. V lost 0 bases, J lost 8 bases, and 10 bases lay in between. The CDR3 runs 13 residues. Germline V gene sequence: CDR1 MGHRA, CDR2 YSYEKL. CDR3: CASSQDGVGGYTF. In nucleotides, the CDR3 is TGCGCCAGCAGCCAAGATGGGGTCGGGGGCTACACCTTC.

The rearrangement uses TRBV2 and TRBJ1-2; perhaps TRBD1 as D (6 bases). The CDR3 runs to 13 residues. Looked up from germline, CDR1 is SNHLY and CDR2 is FYNNEI. Trimming pared 8 bases from V and 7 bases from J, leaving 17 bases between. The CDR3, as DNA: TGTGCCAGCGGTGGCGGGGGCGTTGGTGGCTACACCTTC. Amino acids: CASGGGGVGGYTF.

CDR3 in amino acids: CASSSGPGTYEQYF. The CDR3 DNA sequence: TGTGCCAGCAGCTCGGGCCCGGGGACCTACGAGCAGTACTTC. The chain couples TRBV5-6 to TRBJ2-7, with D perhaps matching TRBD2 (5 bases). The CDR3 runs 14 residues. Germline assignment: CDR1 SGHDT and CDR2 YYEEEE. Trimming shortened V by 3 bases and J by 2 bases, and 12 bases separated the two germline ends.

The chain joins TRBV15 to TRBJ2-7; the match to TRBD1 covers 9 bases. This CDR3 is 15 amino acids long. Germline trimming cut 1 base from V and 3 bases from J; bases unmatched to any gene: 4. The V gene's germline CDR1 is LNHNV and CDR2 YYDKDF (reference sequence). The CDR3 sequence is CATSRGDRDYYEQYF. The CDR3 bases are TGTGCCACCAGCAGAGGGGACAGGGATTACTACGAGCAGTACTTC.

This rearrangement joins TRBV9 to TRBJ1-3, with TRBD1 identical over 7 bases. This CDR3 region has 16 residues. The germline CDR1 and CDR2 sequences are SGDLS and YYNGEE. Trimming removed 3 bases from V and 2 bases from J; junction bases left unmatched: 8. DNA for the CDR3: TGTGCCAGCAGCGCCAGAGGCAGGGGGACTGGAAACACCATATATTTT. This sequence encodes CASSARGRGTGNTIYF.

The DNA of the CDR3 is TGTGCCAGCAGTCATCAACGGGGGTTGGGGGGGAACACTGAAGCTTTCTTT. Protein: CASSHQRGLGGNTEAFF. The chain joins TRBV7-8 to TRBJ1-1; tentatively, D is TRBD1 (5 bases). The CDR3 has 17 amino acids. Germline CDR1 and CDR2: SGHVS and FQNEAQ. V lost 6 bases, J lost 1 base, and 21 bases lay in between.

The rearrangement joins TRBV30 to TRBJ1-6, with a possible D match to TRBD1 (6 bases). CDR3 length: 14 residues. The V end lost 0 bases, the J end lost 10 bases, and 13 bases lay between the germline ends. Germline values: CDR1 GTSNPN, CDR2 SVGIG (reference sequence). This CDR3 reads CAWSVRGSDSPLHF. In DNA, the CDR3 is TGTGCCTGGAGTGTGAGGGGGTCAGACTCACCCCTCCACTTT.

This clone has a single count. CDR3 residues: CASSLVWVGQGMVRYF. The CDR3, as DNA: TGTGCCAGCAGCTTAGTATGGGTTGGACAGGGAATGGTGCGGTACTTC. The chain employs TRBV11-2 and TRBJ2-7, with 8 bases lining up with TRBD1. The trim removed 1 base at V and 12 bases at J, leaving 17 bases unmatched. From germline, CDR1 is SGHAT and CDR2 FQNNGV. The CDR3 is made up of 16 amino acids.

This chain uses TRBV9 with TRBJ1-2; D call uncertain. CDR1 and CDR2 from the germline V gene are SGDLS and YYNGEE. V shed 6 bases and J shed 8 bases, with 20 bases lying between them. The CDR3 length is 14 residues. The CDR3 here is CASTQDPNGEGYTF. The CDR3 DNA reads as TGTGCCAGCACCCAGGACCCAAATGGAGAGGGCTACACCTTC. Full variable domain (missing parts from reference TRBV9 and TRBJ1-2): DSGVTQTPKHLITATGQRVTLRCSPRSGDLSVYWYQQSLDQGLQFLIQYYNGEERAKGNILERFSAQQFPDLHSELNLSSLELGDSALYFCASTQDPNGEGYTFGSGTRLTVV.

V and J are TRBV7-2 and TRBJ1-2; D possibly corresponds to TRBD1 (6 bases). This CDR3 spans 16 amino acids. CDR1 SGHTA and CDR2 FQGNSA come from the germline V gene. V was cut by 1 base and J by 5 bases, with 17 bases left in between. The CDR3 region has the DNA TGTGCCAGCAGCTTAGGGGGGGCAGGCCAGGGATATGGCTACACCTTC. It specifies CASSLGGAGQGYGYTF.

V gene TRBV7-8 combines with J gene TRBJ2-7, with D maybe TRBD2 (6 bases). The germline CDR1 and CDR2 sequences are SGHVS and FQNEAQ. Trimming took 5 bases from V and 2 from J, leaving 10 bases between them. The CDR3 length is 13 residues. The CDR3 sequence is CASSPTRPYEQYF. As DNA, the CDR3 is TGTGCCAGCAGCCCGACTAGACCCTACGAGCAGTACTTC.

The chain employs TRBV11-3 and TRBJ2-5; D unclear. Germline V CDR1 and CDR2: SGHNT, YENEEA. The CDR3 runs 14 residues. Trimming took 5 bases from V and 4 from J, leaving 14 bases between them. Here the CDR3 reads CASSVGASTETQYF. CDR3 nucleotides: TGTGCCAGCAGCGTAGGCGCTAGTACAGAGACCCAGTACTTC.

Of note for this clone: Other DNA sequences in this specimen translate into the identical CDR3. The chain combines TRBV5-4 with TRBJ1-2; no reliable D call. From germline, CDR1 is SGHNT and CDR2 YYREEE (reference sequence). CDR3 length equals 14 residues. V was pared by 0 bases and J by 2 bases, with 8 bases between. In DNA, the CDR3 is TGTGCCAGCAGCTTGGGGGGTACCAACTATGGCTACACCTTC. It yields the protein CASSLGGTNYGYTF.